This T cell receptor beta chain emerged from a study of OX40 agonist ivuxolimab in advanced cancers. The table came from immunoSEQ multiplex PCR; TCRdb's copy has only in-frame clones and leaves some out. The sample records more than 50,000 clones, about four fifths being singletons. CDR1 and CDR2 (germline): MDHEN, SYDVKM. J was trimmed by 0 bases and V by 8 bases; bases with no gene match: 7. The CDR3 contains 14 residues. V usage is TRBV28 and J usage is TRBJ2-7; 7 nucleotides match TRBD1. The sequence was obtained from an adult with an advanced solid tumor such as melanoma, head and neck, liver or kidney cancer. This sample comprised CD4+ or CD8+ T cells sorted from blood, obtained in a trial of the OX40 agonist ivuxolimab. This CDR3 is CASLEGASSYEQYF. The CDR3 coding sequence is TGTGCCAGCTTAGAGGGGGCGTCCTCCTACGAGCAGTACTTC.